This entry lists 26 T cell receptor beta chains sequenced from one sample in a study of response to subunit inactivated influenza vaccine (dated by TCRdb to the late 2010s). The library was produced with RT-PCR. Data came from an Illumina HiSeq 2500. TCRdb trimmed the raw reads at Q25, called clones with MiXCR and kept productive beta chains. Identical CDR3 protein sequences are pooled into one entry, listed with their most common genes and DNA. A total of about 540,000 distinct CDR3 sequences appear in this sample, 14% of them only once. 11% of the sample lies in the top ten. This specimen was PBMCs from blood, taken 11 to 12 days after vaccination. The source is a man over 45 who received an inactivated influenza vaccine. Donor details come from another sample of the same person, matched by shared clones.

This clonotype has just one count. This sequence joins TRBV30 and TRBJ2-1, with TRBD1 matching over 8 bases. CDR1 and CDR2 from the germline V gene are GTSNPN and SVGIG (reference sequence). J gave up 1 base and V 3 bases, and 14 bases lay outside the gene matches. The CDR3 totals 18 residues. This CDR3 is CAWRGQGARKRSYNEQFF. The CDR3, as DNA: TGTGCCTGGAGGGGGCAGGGGGCCCGAAAAAGATCCTACAATGAGCAGTTCTTC.

This rearrangement joins TRBV6-2 or TRBV6-3 to TRBJ2-2, with 8 bases aligning to TRBD1. This CDR3 is 17 amino acids long. The V gene end was trimmed by 2 bases and the J gene end by 7 bases; junction bases not matched to a gene: 12. The germline V gene has CDR1 MNHEY and CDR2 SVGEGT. The CDR3 DNA reads as TGTGCCAGCAGTTACAGGTCCGGACAGGGTGTTCACGGGGAGCTGTTTTTT. Its protein product is CASSYRSGQGVHGELFF.

This clonotype showed up just a few times. V is TRBV9 and J is TRBJ2-7; TRBD2 might be the D (6 bases). The germline CDR1 and CDR2 sequences are SGDLS and YYNGEE. This CDR3 has 14 residues. V lost 4 bases, J lost 0 bases, and 11 bases lay in between. The CDR3 region is CASSPPGSSYEQYF. The CDR3 bases are TGTGCCAGCAGCCCCCCCGGGAGCTCCTACGAGCAGTACTTC.

In its sample, this clonotype was seen a few times. The V call is TRBV28, the J call TRBJ2-2, with no clear D. Trimming took 8 bases from V and 0 from J, leaving 13 bases between them. CDR1 and CDR2 (germline): MDHEN, SYDVKM. This CDR3 spans 15 amino acids. CDR3 nucleotide sequence: TGTGCCAGCGCCGGTGACCGAACGAACACCGGGGAGCTGTTTTTT. It codes for CASAGDRTNTGELFF.

This clonotype was found a few times. The chain carries TRBV7-6 and TRBJ2-1, with a tentative D call TRBD2 (6 bases). Deletions cut 3 bases from V and 0 bases from J, with 15 bases between. The CDR3 sequence is 17 residues long. Germline V gene data show CDR1 as SGHVS and CDR2 as FNYEAQ. CDR3 nucleotides: TGTGCCAGCAGCTTTTATGGCGGGGAGAGCTCCTACAATGAGCAGTTCTTC. Translation: CASSFYGGESSYNEQFF.

In its sample, this clonotype was seen many times. The CDR3 loop is CASSLVRGGGVFTDTQYF. In nucleotides, the CDR3 is TGTGCCAGCAGCTTAGTCCGCGGCGGGGGGGTTTTCACAGATACGCAGTATTTT. The chain is built from TRBV11-2 and TRBJ2-3; 9 positions agree with TRBD2. The CDR3 spans 18 residues. V trimming: 1 base; J trimming: 2 bases; junction bases outside the gene matches: 10. CDR1 is SGHAT, CDR2 FQNNGV, per germline.

This clonotype was recorded a few times. The chain carries TRBV12-3 or TRBV12-4 and TRBJ2-1; 9 bases agree with TRBD2. The junction had 6 bases not matched to a gene; V was cut back by 1 base and J by 8 bases. The CDR3 is 15 amino acids. The CDR3 here is CASSLGGGALDEQFF. In nucleotides, the CDR3 is TGTGCCAGCAGTTTAGGCGGGGGGGCCCTTGATGAGCAGTTCTTC.

This clonotype was seen a handful of times. The V and J genes are TRBV9 and TRBJ2-3, with 9 bases aligning to TRBD2. This CDR3 spans 15 amino acids. Trimming took 4 bases from V and 6 from J; bases not matched to a gene: 9. CDR1 is SGDLS and CDR2 is YYNGEE in the germline V gene. The chain's CDR3 is CASSSRLADRDTQYF. CDR3 nucleotides: TGTGCCAGCAGCTCTCGACTAGCGGACCGTGATACGCAGTATTTT. Full variable domain (remainder filled in from reference TRBV9 and TRBJ2-3): DSGVTQTPKHLITATGQRVTLRCSPRSGDLSVYWYQQSLDQGLQFLIQYYNGEERAKGNILERFSAQQFPDLHSELNLSSLELGDSALYFCASSSRLADRDTQYFGPGTRLTVL.

The rearrangement uses TRBV12-3 or TRBV12-4 and TRBJ1-5; 7 nucleotides match TRBD1. The CDR3 loop spans 15 amino acids. The ends lost 5 bases at V and 2 bases at J; junction bases unmatched: 6. The CDR3, as DNA: TGTGCCAGCAGTGAGAGAGGGGGCCGCAATCAGCCCCAGCATTTT. Encoded protein: CASSERGGRNQPQHF.

This chain links TRBV4-3 with TRBJ2-7; a weak D match, TRBD1 (6 bases). Trimming took 1 base from V and 8 from J, leaving 24 bases between them. The germline gives CDR1 LGHNA, CDR2 YSLEER. This CDR3 contains 17 residues. CDR3: CASSQVFDSGTLGKQYF. The CDR3 nucleotides read TGCGCCAGCAGCCAAGTTTTTGACTCCGGGACACTAGGAAAGCAGTACTTC.

CDR3 nucleotides: TGTGCCAGCAGCCAATCCCCGGACAGGGGGAGCAATGAGCAGTTCTTC. This translates into CASSQSPDRGSNEQFF. The chain uses TRBV4-2 and TRBJ2-1; 10 positions agree with TRBD1. Germline CDR1 LGHNA, CDR2 YNFKEQ. The CDR3 consists of 16 residues. After removal of 2 bases from V and 6 bases from J, the junction contained 7 bases not matched to a gene.

The rearrangement joins TRBV4-2 to TRBJ2-3, with D perhaps given as TRBD1 or TRBD2 (6 bases each). The CDR3 length is 17 residues. Trimming pared 1 base from V and 0 bases from J, leaving 14 bases between. Germline V CDR1 and CDR2: LGHNA, YNFKEQ. Here the CDR3 reads CASSQGRGGKSTDTQYF. The CDR3 DNA reads TGTGCCAGCAGCCAAGGCAGGGGCGGGAAAAGCACAGATACGCAGTATTTT.

This chain joins TRBV4-2 and TRBJ1-3, with D possibly being TRBD1 (6 bases). The germline gives CDR1 LGHNA, CDR2 YNFKEQ. The V gene lost 4 bases and the J gene lost 1 base, with 14 bases spanning the gap. CDR3 size: 16 residues. CDR3 in amino acids: CASSPGGGRSGNTIYF. CDR3 bases: TGTGCCAGCAGCCCAGGCGGGGGGCGTTCTGGAAACACCATATATTTT.

The chain is built from TRBV28 and TRBJ2-4; 8 bases map to TRBD2. J lost 4 bases, V lost 5 bases, and 13 bases had no gene match. Germline CDR1 MDHEN, CDR2 SYDVKM. The CDR3 extends over 17 amino acids. CDR3 nucleotide sequence: TGTGCCAGCAGTATTACCGGGACTAGGGAAGGGAAAAACATTCAGTACTTC. Translating it yields CASSITGTREGKNIQYF.

This clonotype was counted at least ten times. This chain links TRBV29-1 with TRBJ2-1, with 11 bases fitting TRBD1. Germline-derived CDR1 and CDR2 are SQVTM and ANQGSEA. V lost 4 bases and J lost 7; bases outside the gene matches: 9. The CDR3 has 15 amino acids. CDR3 bases: TGCAGCGTTGGGCTCTGGGACAGGGGGAGGAATGAGCAGTTCTTC. It is translated as CSVGLWDRGRNEQFF.

This clonotype appeared a few times. The chain couples TRBV7-2 to TRBJ1-5, with D hard to call. The germline CDR1 and CDR2 sequences are SGHTA and FQGNSA. Trimming stripped 2 bases from V and 5 bases from J, with 10 bases between. The CDR3 length is 14 residues. CDR3 nucleotide sequence: TGTGCCAGCAGCTTACAGGCATCGGATCAGCCCCAGCATTTT. It translates to CASSLQASDQPQHF.

The rearrangement uses TRBV7-9 and TRBJ2-5, with 11 nucleotides matching TRBD2. V trimming: 4 bases; J trimming: 5 bases; junction bases outside the gene matches: 6. The V gene's germline CDR1 is SEHNR and CDR2 FQNEAQ (reference sequence). The CDR3 contains 15 residues. CDR3 coding DNA: TGTGCCAGCAGCTCCCTAGCGGGGGGTGTCGAGACCCAGTACTTC. Its translation: CASSSLAGGVETQYF.

The chain links TRBV11-2 to TRBJ2-3; 13 bases agree with TRBD2. The CDR3 length is 12 residues. Germline V CDR1 and CDR2: SGHAT, FQNNGV. J gave up 13 bases and V 8 bases, and 6 bases lay outside the gene matches. The CDR3 region is CASAQGLAGEYF. In DNA, the CDR3 is TGTGCCAGCGCGCAAGGACTAGCGGGGGAGTATTTT.

This clonotype came up a few times. The V and J genes are TRBV4-2 and TRBJ2-2; 10 bases map to TRBD1. Germline V gives CDR1 LGHNA, CDR2 YNFKEQ. Trimming at V came to 1 base and at J to 9 bases, leaving 11 bases not matched to a gene. This CDR3 spans 17 amino acids. In nucleotides, the CDR3 is TGTGCCAGCAGCCAAGGATCGGGACAGGGGTACTACCGGGAGCTGTTTTTT. Translation: CASSQGSGQGYYRELFF.

The J gene is TRBJ1-4, the V gene TRBV5-1; D might be TRBD1 (5 bases). The CDR3 runs to 16 residues. The germline V and J ends were trimmed by 0 bases and 8 bases, with 17 bases remaining between them. Germline V gives CDR1 SGHRS, CDR2 YFSETQ. The CDR3 DNA reads TGCGCCAGCAGCTTGGCCGCGGCAGGGACTGGCGAAAAACTGTTTTTT. Its translation: CASSLAAAGTGEKLFF.

This clonotype occurred many times. V gene TRBV4-3 combines with J gene TRBJ1-2; D remains unclear. The CDR3 totals 16 residues. V lost 0 bases, J lost 2 bases, and 13 bases lay in between. The germline V gene encodes CDR1 LGHNA and CDR2 YSLEER. The CDR3 DNA is TGCGCCAGCAGCCAAGATCACGGGATGGAGAACTATGGCTACACCTTC. It is translated as CASSQDHGMENYGYTF.

This clonotype was counted many times. CDR3 nucleotides: TGTGCCAGCAGCCAAGATCCCAGTGGGATTGGGCCCCAGCATTTT. The encoded protein is CASSQDPSGIGPQHF. The J gene is TRBJ1-5, the V gene TRBV3-1; D unclear. The germline CDR1 and CDR2 sequences are LGHDT and YNNKEL (reference sequence). Between the trimmed V and J ends, which lost 0 bases and 9 bases, there was a span of 15 bases. CDR3 length equals 15 residues.

This clonotype has only a few counts. V is TRBV6-5 and J is TRBJ1-6, with 10 bases lining up with TRBD1. Germline-derived CDR1 and CDR2 are MNHEY and SVGAGI. The CDR3 has 18 amino acids. Trimming cost V 0 bases and J 6 bases; bases outside gene matches: 8. In nucleotides, the CDR3 is TGTGCCAGCAGTTACTCGAGAGGACAGGGGGGCCTTAATTCACCCCTCCACTTT. It specifies CASSYSRGQGGLNSPLHF.

This clonotype was seen more than once but under ten times. The chain links TRBV5-6 to TRBJ2-1, with a possible D match to TRBD2 (6 bases). Germline V CDR1 and CDR2: SGHDT, YYEEEE. Trimming pared 2 bases from V and 9 bases from J, leaving 12 bases between. This CDR3 spans 13 amino acids. CDR3 amino acids: CASSFGYGGEQFF. CDR3 sequence (DNA): TGTGCCAGCAGCTTCGGCTACGGGGGTGAGCAGTTCTTC.

The gene calls are TRBV20-1 and TRBJ2-4; no firm D call. The germline gives CDR1 DFQATT, CDR2 SNEGSKA (reference sequence). The CDR3 has 13 residues. Trimming took off 3 bases at V and 0 bases at J, with 6 bases between the two ends. In DNA, the CDR3 is TGCAGTGCTAGGGGGATAGCCAAAAACATTCAGTACTTC. It translates to CSARGIAKNIQYF.

The gene calls are TRBV7-6 and TRBJ1-4; 9 bases are shared with TRBD1. In germline, CDR1 is SGHVS, CDR2 FNYEAQ. The CDR3 runs 14 residues. After removal of 5 bases from V and 7 bases from J, the junction contained 5 bases not matched to a gene. CDR3 in DNA: TGTGCCAGCAGCGCTCGGACAGGGGTTGAAAAACTGTTTTTT. It codes for CASSARTGVEKLFF.